Listed here are 19 T cell receptor beta chains from one sample, sequenced in a study of glioma-infiltrating T cells. Using RNA template, CDR3s of TCR alpha and beta were amplified with iRepertoire arm-PCR. TCRdb redid the calling of the multiplex PCR reads with MiXCR, one entry per CDR3 protein. The table lists about 3,200 distinct CDR3 sequences, about 40% of them singletons. Sequencing was carried out using glioma tissue, nonneoplastic brain tissue, or PBMCs (not recorded which). These receptors were obtained from a human donor with low-grade glioma or glioblastoma, undergoing nonglioma brain surgery, or in good health (not recorded which).

The chain joins TRBV28 to TRBJ2-7; D perhaps matches TRBD2 (5 bases). The germline gives CDR1 MDHEN, CDR2 SYDVKM. Trimming removed 3 bases at V and 8 bases at J, with 17 bases between. CDR3 length equals 14 residues. The CDR3, as DNA: TGTGCCAGCAGTTTCCAGTGGGAGTTCTCCAAGCAGTACTTC. It is translated as CASSFQWEFSKQYF. Based on the CDR3 plus reference TRBV28 and TRBJ2-7, the full variable domain is DVKVTQSSRYLVKRTGEKVFLECVQDMDHENMFWYRQDPGLGLRLIYFSYDVKMKEKGDIPEGYSVSREKKERFSLILESASTNQTSMYLCASSFQWEFSKQYFGPGTRLTVT.

To note about this clonotype: Its ends do not fully match the called genes, so a read error is possible. The rearrangement links TRBV7-9 to TRBJ1-5; no definite D call. This CDR3 has 12 residues. Germline assignment: CDR1 SEHNR and CDR2 FQNEAQ (reference sequence). As DNA, the CDR3 is TGTGGCAGCAGCTCTCTAGAAGAGGCCCAGCATTTT. This sequence encodes CGSSSLEEAQHF. Full variable domain (rest looked up from reference TRBV7-9 and TRBJ1-5): DTGVSQNPRHKITKRGQNVTFRCDPISEHNRLYWYRQTLGQGPEFLTYFQNEAQLEKSRLLSDRFSAERPKGSFSTLEIQRTEQGDSAMYLCGSSSLEEAQHFGDGTRLSIL.

Points on this clonotype: Being one base from a much bigger clone, this may be a read error. The chain has TRBV20-1 and TRBJ2-7; D is possibly TRBD1 or TRBD2 (6 bases each). The germline CDR1 and CDR2 sequences are DFQATT and SNEGSKA (reference sequence). V lost 2 bases and J 3 bases, leaving 17 bases between the germline ends. The CDR3 is 15 amino acids. DNA for the CDR3: TGCAGTGCTAGAAATCCTAGAGGGGGAGGCTACGAGCAGTACTTC. This encodes CSARNPRGGGYEQYF.

This clonotype was counted many times. The V and J genes are TRBV12-3 or TRBV12-4 and TRBJ2-1; 8 bases line up with TRBD2. The CDR3 has 16 amino acids. V lost 2 bases and J lost 6; bases outside the gene matches: 9. The CDR3 region is CASSLRAGVISNEQFF. CDR3 DNA sequence: TGTGCCAGCAGTTTAAGAGCGGGAGTTATATCCAATGAGCAGTTCTTC.

This clonotype was recorded at least ten times. The V call is TRBV19, the J call TRBJ1-1; D ambiguous. The CDR3 has 16 amino acids. CDR1 is LNHDA, CDR2 SQIVND, per germline (reference sequence). Trimming shortened V by 2 bases and J by 1 base, and 14 bases separated the two germline ends. CDR3 sequence: CASSISWSQTNTEAFF. Here the CDR3 DNA reads TGTGCCAGTAGTATATCTTGGAGCCAAACGAACACTGAAGCTTTCTTT.

To note about this clonotype: A read error may account for a junction end that differs from germline. The CDR3 protein is CVSRPFAGHYEKYF. CDR3 bases: TGTGTCAGCAGACCCTTTGCAGGACACTACGAGAAGTACTTC. This rearrangement joins TRBV27 to TRBJ2-7, with TRBD1 as a possible D gene (5 bases). Germline V gene sequence: CDR1 MNHEY, CDR2 SMNVEV (reference sequence). The CDR3 runs 14 residues.

This chain uses TRBV29-1 with TRBJ2-1, with 8 bases identical to TRBD2. The V segment lost 0 bases and the J segment 2 bases; nucleotides outside the gene matches: 0. The V gene's germline CDR1 is SQVTM and CDR2 ANQGSEA. The CDR3 has 14 amino acids. In DNA form, the CDR3 reads TGCAGCGTTGAAGAAGCGGGGGCCTACAATGAGCAGTTCTTC. Translated, it gives CSVEEAGAYNEQFF.

In its sample, this clonotype was seen a few times. The chain employs TRBV7-9 and TRBJ2-1, with TRBD2 identical over 13 bases. The germline CDR1 and CDR2 sequences are SEHNR and FQNEAQ (reference sequence). The CDR3 spans 16 residues. J gave up 7 bases and V 2 bases, and 5 bases lay outside the gene matches. CDR3 loop: CASSLLGLAGVNEQFF. Written as DNA, the CDR3 is TGTGCCAGCAGCTTATTAGGACTAGCGGGAGTAAATGAGCAGTTCTTC.

The V gene is TRBV6-1, the J gene TRBJ1-3; D unresolved. Germline V gene data show CDR1 as MNHNS and CDR2 as SASEGT. There are 11 residues in the CDR3. The CDR3 bases are TGTGCATCGCCGGGTGGAAACACCATATATTTT. Translating it yields CASPGGNTIYF.

Sample share makes this clonotype medium-sized. V gene TRBV7-6 combines with J gene TRBJ2-3, with 7 bases matching TRBD2. Germline V CDR1 and CDR2: SGHVS, FNYEAQ. CDR3 length equals 17 residues. The junction had 12 bases not matched to a gene; V was cut back by 2 bases and J by 4 bases. In DNA, the CDR3 is TGTGCCAGCAGCTTATTTAGAGCTAGCGGCAAATCAGATACGCAGTATTTT. Translated, it gives CASSLFRASGKSDTQYF.

With regard to this clonotype: A much larger clone differs from this one at a single base, so this may be a read error. This rearrangement joins TRBV2 to TRBJ2-3; 7 bases agree with TRBD2. The CDR3 runs 15 residues. Unmatched junction bases numbered 7, after V lost 6 bases and J lost 1 base. Germline-derived CDR1 and CDR2 are SNHLY and FYNNEI. The CDR3 loop is CASSRQTSCTDTQYF. In DNA form, the CDR3 reads TGTGCCAGCAGCCGCCAGACTAGCTGCACAGATACGCAGTATTTT.

V usage is TRBV6-9 and J usage is TRBJ2-6, with D possibly matching TRBD2 (5 bases). Germline V gene lookup returns CDR1 MNHGY and CDR2 SVAAGI. This CDR3 is built from 14 residues. The V end lost 6 bases, the J end lost 8 bases, and 14 bases lay between the germline ends. The CDR3 sequence is CASSYPGNSNVLTF. DNA of the CDR3: TGTGCCAGCAGCTATCCGGGAAACTCCAACGTCCTGACTTTC.

This sequence joins TRBV28 and TRBJ2-1; TRBD2 matches at 9 bases. CDR3 size: 14 residues. Germline lookup yields CDR1 MDHEN and CDR2 SYDVKM. The ends lost 3 bases at V and 11 bases at J; junction bases unmatched: 8. The CDR3 region has the DNA TGTGCCAGCAGTTTCGAGCGGGAGGCTGTCAAGCAGTTCTTC. Protein product: CASSFEREAVKQFF. The entire variable domain, with the rest obtained from reference TRBV28 and TRBJ2-1, is as follows: DVKVTQSSRYLVKRTGEKVFLECVQDMDHENMFWYRQDPGLGLRLIYFSYDVKMKEKGDIPEGYSVSREKKERFSLILESASTNQTSMYLCASSFEREAVKQFFGPGTRLTVL.

V usage is TRBV6-1 and J usage is TRBJ2-1; 14 positions agree with TRBD2. V gave up 5 bases and J gave up 7 bases; unmatched junction bases: 7. The germline CDR1 and CDR2 sequences are MNHNS and SASEGT. CDR3 size: 16 residues. This CDR3 reads CASSSGTSGGSNEQFF. CDR3 DNA: TGTGCCAGCAGTTCCGGGACTAGCGGGGGTAGTAATGAGCAGTTCTTC.

In its sample, this clonotype is medium-sized. The chain has TRBV18 and TRBJ1-1; 7 nucleotides match TRBD1. CDR1 KGHSH and CDR2 LQKENI come from the germline V gene. The CDR3 spans 13 residues. V lost 4 bases to trimming and J lost 1 base; unmatched junction nucleotides: 0. The CDR3 DNA is TGTGCCAGCTCACGGGACAGGAACACTGAAGCTTTCTTT. Protein product: CASSRDRNTEAFF.

This sequence joins TRBV10-2 and TRBJ1-5; D is possibly TRBD1 (5 bases). CDR1 and CDR2 from the germline V gene are WSHSY and SAAADI. The CDR3 covers 15 residues. The V gene lost 0 bases and the J gene lost 16 bases, with 22 bases spanning the gap. The CDR3 region is CASSESPGNSNQPHF. The CDR3 nucleotides read TGCGCCAGCAGTGAGTCTCCAGGGAATAGCAATCAGCCCCATTTT.

This clonotype has a count of ten or more. The chain has TRBV12-5 and TRBJ1-1; 7 nucleotides line up with TRBD1. The CDR3 totals 17 residues. The trim removed 5 bases at V and 3 bases at J, leaving 15 bases unmatched. CDR1 LGHNT and CDR2 FRNRAP come from the germline V gene. The chain's CDR3 is CASGRIWGTAPYTEAFF. The CDR3 coding sequence is TGTGCTAGTGGTCGAATTTGGGGGACAGCTCCCTACACTGAAGCTTTCTTT.

J is TRBJ2-1 and V is TRBV7-9; D is possibly TRBD2 (7 bases). The CDR3 has 15 residues. With 3 bases removed from V and 6 bases from J, the gap between germline ends came to 15 bases. Germline values: CDR1 SEHNR, CDR2 FQNEAQ (reference sequence). The CDR3 region is CASSFGGAQGNEQFF. In nucleotides, the CDR3 is TGTGCCAGCAGCTTTGGGGGGGCCCAGGGCAATGAGCAGTTCTTC.

This clonotype was recorded many times. The gene calls are TRBV19 and TRBJ1-5; no clear D. Germline CDR1 LNHDA, CDR2 SQIVND (reference sequence). This CDR3 spans 13 amino acids. V dropped 4 bases and J dropped 7 bases, with 11 bases sitting between them. Here the CDR3 reads CASSKGFRQPQHF. CDR3 nucleotides: TGTGCCAGTAGTAAAGGGTTTAGACAGCCCCAGCATTTT.